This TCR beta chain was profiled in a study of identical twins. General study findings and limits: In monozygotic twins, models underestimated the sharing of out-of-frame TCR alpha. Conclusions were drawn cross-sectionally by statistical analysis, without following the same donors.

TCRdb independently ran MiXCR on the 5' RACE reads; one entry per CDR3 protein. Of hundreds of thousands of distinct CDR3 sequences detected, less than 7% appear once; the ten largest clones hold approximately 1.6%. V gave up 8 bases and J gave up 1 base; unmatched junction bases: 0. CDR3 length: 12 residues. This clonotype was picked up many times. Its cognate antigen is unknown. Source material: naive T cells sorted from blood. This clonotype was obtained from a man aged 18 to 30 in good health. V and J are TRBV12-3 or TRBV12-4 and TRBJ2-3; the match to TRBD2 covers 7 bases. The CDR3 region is CASGRGTDTQYF. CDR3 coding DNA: TGTGCCAGCGGGAGGGGCACAGATACGCAGTATTTT.